What follows is one TCR beta chain and its context. Antigen unknown. Germline V lookup: CDR1 DFQATT, CDR2 SNEGSKA (reference sequence). The CDR3 runs 14 residues. TCRdb reworked the 5' RACE reads into one entry per CDR3 protein, no DNA. Recorded for this sample: roughly 180,000 distinct CDR3 sequences. This sample is drawn from a study of T cells expressing NK-cell markers. Study-level information: Sequenced donors, eight in total, included seven who were HCMV-seropositive and one who was seronegative. Study observations and caveats: One observes that, in a few donors, these clonotypes were also the leading ones within the CD3+CD56-NKG2C+ fraction.

Sequencing input: blood T cells: a sorted CD56 or NKG2C T cell subset, CD4+ or CD8+ T cells, or bulk PBMC T cells (not recorded which). The source is a woman between 18 and 69 years old in good health. This rearrangement joins TRBV20-1 to TRBJ2-7. CDR3 sequence: CSATDKAGVYEQYF.